What follows are 22 T cell receptor beta chains derived from one specimen sequenced in a study of T cells after posttransplantation cyclophosphamide. TCRdb's table, derived via immunoSEQ multiplex PCR, lists solely in-frame clones and lacks some. The sample contains 7,500 to 10,000 clones, roughly 98% of which appear only once. The naive gate required viable CD3+CD4+ or CD3+CD8+ cells with CCR7+CD45RA+CD45RO-CD95-CD27+CD28+ phenotype. The sequencing sample was made of naive CD4+ T cells sorted from PBMCs. The source of these receptors is a woman aged 55-70 years in good health, CMV-negative, and a related stem cell transplant donor.

This rearrangement joins TRBV5-4 to TRBJ2-1; 9 nucleotides line up with TRBD2. Germline CDR1 is SGHNT and CDR2 is YYREEE (reference sequence). The CDR3 sequence is 13 residues long. Trimming removed 7 bases from V and 7 bases from J; junction bases left unmatched: 6. CDR3 residues: CASRQREANEQFF. In DNA form, the CDR3 reads TGTGCCAGCCGGCAGCGGGAGGCTAATGAGCAGTTCTTC.

The V and J genes are TRBV6-4 and TRBJ2-5; TRBD2 aligns across 12 bases. The CDR3 is made up of 18 amino acids. V shed 3 bases, J shed 6 bases, and the junction held 14 bases outside the gene matches. The germline V gene encodes CDR1 MRHNA and CDR2 SNTAGT. CDR3 sequence: CASSERPSGRALIKTQYF. CDR3 nucleotide sequence: TGTGCCAGCAGTGAAAGGCCTAGCGGGAGGGCCCTTATCAAGACCCAGTACTTC.

The chain links TRBV29-1 to TRBJ2-7; D not resolved. Trimming pared 7 bases from V and 1 base from J, leaving 11 bases between. The length of the CDR3 is 12 residues. Germline V lookup: CDR1 SQVTM, CDR2 ANQGSEA. The CDR3 nucleotides are TGCAGCGCCGGTGGTAGTTCCTACGAGCAGTACTTC. Its translation is CSAGGSSYEQYF.

This chain connects TRBV7-6 to TRBJ2-5; a possible D gene is TRBD1 (5 bases). This CDR3 is 17 amino acids long. Germline V gives CDR1 SGHVS, CDR2 FNYEAQ. V was shortened by 5 bases and J by 1 base, with 20 bases between the two germline ends. For the CDR3, the DNA is TGTGCCAGCAGCCCCAGGGAAGTGGTATTAGGCCAAGAGACCCAGTACTTC. It is translated as CASSPREVVLGQETQYF.

The chain couples TRBV19 to TRBJ1-2, with 9 positions matching TRBD1. This CDR3 spans 14 amino acids. Germline CDR1 reads LNHDA; CDR2 reads SQIVND (reference sequence). Trimming cost V 5 bases and J 8 bases; bases outside gene matches: 9. CDR3 sequence (DNA): TGTGCCAGTAGTGGCGGACAGGGGATGTACGGCTACACCTTC. Protein sequence: CASSGGQGMYGYTF. Full variable domain (remainder filled in from reference TRBV19 and TRBJ1-2): DGGITQSPKYLFRKEGQNVTLSCEQNLNHDAMYWYRQDPGQGLRLIYYSQIVNDFQKGDIAEGYSVSREKKESFPLTVTSAQKNPTAFYLCASSGGQGMYGYTFGSGTRLTVV.

The V and J genes are TRBV5-6 and TRBJ1-5, with D hard to call. V lost 0 bases and J 2 bases, leaving 12 bases between the germline ends. The CDR3 extends over 16 amino acids. Germline V CDR1 and CDR2: SGHDT, YYEEEE. The CDR3, as DNA: TGTGCCAGCAGCTTGGAGGCGGGGATGGGCAATCAGCCCCAGCATTTT. It specifies CASSLEAGMGNQPQHF.

The chain is built from TRBV10-3 and TRBJ2-1; 8 bases match TRBD2. This CDR3 comprises 17 residues. Germline V CDR1 and CDR2: ENHRY, SYGVKD. V shed 4 bases, J shed 6 bases, and the junction held 14 bases outside the gene matches. The CDR3 nucleotides are TGTGCCATCAGTGTATCCGCTCCGGGACTAGTCATCAATGAGCAGTTCTTC. Amino acids: CAISVSAPGLVINEQFF.

The chain links TRBV7-2 to TRBJ1-1; tentative D call: TRBD1 (6 bases). The V gene lost 1 base and the J gene lost 8 bases, with 14 bases spanning the gap. This CDR3 contains 14 residues. Germline V gives CDR1 SGHTA, CDR2 FQGNSA. The CDR3 protein is CASSLVNGRGEAFF. The DNA of the CDR3 is TGTGCCAGCAGCTTAGTAAATGGGAGGGGGGAAGCTTTCTTT.

V and J are TRBV7-2 and TRBJ1-1, with TRBD1 matching over 8 bases. The V and J ends lost 4 bases and 5 bases, in that order; junction bases with no gene match: 9. Germline V gene data show CDR1 as SGHTA and CDR2 as FQGNSA. This CDR3 is built from 15 residues. The CDR3 protein is CASSSAGQGGTEAFF. In DNA, the CDR3 is TGTGCCAGCAGCTCCGCCGGACAGGGTGGGACTGAAGCTTTCTTT.

The chain employs TRBV29-1 and TRBJ2-5, with 11 bases matching TRBD2. Unmatched junction bases numbered 8, after V lost 6 bases and J lost 2 bases. Germline CDR1 and CDR2: SQVTM and ANQGSEA. The CDR3 consists of 15 residues. The CDR3 nucleotides read TGCAGCGTCACAGGACTAGCGGGCCTACAAGAGACCCAGTACTTC. Amino acid sequence: CSVTGLAGLQETQYF.

The DNA of the CDR3 is TGTGCCAGTACGGGACTAGCCTACAATGAGCAGTTCTTC. Translating gives CASTGLAYNEQFF. This chain joins TRBV19 and TRBJ2-1, with TRBD2 matching over 8 bases. Unmatched junction bases numbered 1, after V lost 7 bases and J lost 2 bases. The CDR3 sequence is 13 residues long. CDR1 and CDR2 (germline): LNHDA, SQIVND (reference sequence).

J is TRBJ2-7 and V is TRBV19, with D perhaps matching TRBD1 (5 bases). Per germline, CDR1 LNHDA and CDR2 SQIVND (reference sequence). This CDR3 is built from 14 residues. V was shortened by 5 bases and J by 4 bases, with 15 bases between the two germline ends. DNA of the CDR3: TGTGCCAGTAGTTCGAACACAGGACCTTACGAGCAGTACGTC. The encoded protein is CASSSNTGPYEQYV.

The rearrangement uses TRBV28 and TRBJ2-3; 15 bases are shared with TRBD2. This CDR3 comprises 17 residues. J lost 2 bases, V lost 5 bases, and 5 bases had no gene match. CDR1 and CDR2 (germline): MDHEN, SYDVKM. For the CDR3, the DNA is TGTGCCAGCAGTCCGGGACTAGCGGGGGGCCTCACAGATACGCAGTATTTT. It codes for CASSPGLAGGLTDTQYF.

With respect to this clone: Other DNA sequences within the sample encode an identical CDR3. V gene TRBV4-3 combines with J gene TRBJ1-6; a weak D match, TRBD1 (6 bases). The germline V gene has CDR1 LGHNA and CDR2 YSLEER. The CDR3 spans 14 residues. Trimming stripped 1 base from V and 13 bases from J, with 14 bases between. CDR3 in amino acids: CASSQVRGNSPLHF. As DNA, the CDR3 is TGCGCCAGCAGCCAAGTTAGGGGGAACTCCCCCCTCCACTTT.

As regards this clone: The same CDR3 also results from other DNA sequences found in this sample. The gene calls are TRBV18 and TRBJ1-6, with 7 bases identical to TRBD1. Unmatched junction bases numbered 5, after V lost 3 bases and J lost 6 bases. The CDR3 covers 15 residues. Germline V lookup: CDR1 KGHSH, CDR2 LQKENI. The CDR3 bases are TGTGCCAGCTCACCGGGGACAGAGATTAATTCACCCCTCCACTTT. Translating gives CASSPGTEINSPLHF. Combining the CDR3 with reference TRBV18 and TRBJ1-6 gives the whole variable domain NAGVMQNPRHLVRRRGQEARLRCSPMKGHSHVYWYRQLPEEGLKFMVYLQKENIIDESGMPKERFSAEFPKEGPSILRIQQVVRGDSAAYFCASSPGTEINSPLHFGNGTRLTVT.

This chain uses TRBV7-2 with TRBJ2-1; no clear D. Germline loops: CDR1 SGHTA, CDR2 FQGNSA. V was cut by 5 bases and J by 3 bases, with 14 bases left in between. This CDR3 comprises 15 residues. The CDR3 sequence is CASSLAFGHYNEQFF. In DNA, the CDR3 is TGTGCCAGCAGCCTTGCTTTTGGGCACTACAATGAGCAGTTCTTC.

This sequence joins TRBV7-8 and TRBJ2-7; the match to TRBD1 covers 7 bases. Losses at the gene ends were 0 bases for V and 6 bases for J; bases not matched to a gene: 8. Germline V gene sequence: CDR1 SGHVS, CDR2 FQNEAQ. The CDR3 spans 15 residues. DNA for the CDR3: TGTGCCAGCAGCTTAGCAGCTAACCGGGACAGCGAGCAGTACGTC. Translation: CASSLAANRDSEQYV.

The V and J genes are TRBV7-2 and TRBJ2-1; D remains ambiguous. V shed 0 bases and J shed 0 bases, with 9 bases lying between them. This CDR3 has 16 amino acids. CDR1 SGHTA and CDR2 FQGNSA come from the germline V gene. The CDR3 reads CASSLARGSSYNEQFF. CDR3 coding DNA: TGTGCCAGCAGCTTAGCCCGCGGAAGCTCCTACAATGAGCAGTTCTTC.

This clone was detected only once. The chain carries TRBV21-1 and TRBJ2-2; the table's D call, TRBD1, has no DNA check behind it. TRBV21-1 is a documented pseudogene. The CDR3 sequence is 15 residues long. Here the CDR3 DNA reads TGTGCCAGCACTGACCGGGACAGGGACACCGGGGAGCTGTTTTTT. Its protein product is CASTDRDRDTGELFF.

This chain uses TRBV5-4 with TRBJ2-1; 10 bases match TRBD2. The trim removed 3 bases at V and 1 base at J, leaving 4 bases unmatched. The CDR3 is 16 residues long. Germline CDR1 is SGHNT and CDR2 is YYREEE (reference sequence). The CDR3 sequence is CASSSPSGGSYNEQFF. In DNA form, the CDR3 reads TGTGCCAGCAGCTCTCCTAGCGGGGGTTCCTACAATGAGCAGTTCTTC.

Comment on this clone: The junction and the germline gene differ at one end; a read error may be behind it. Other DNA sequences of this sample code for an identical CDR3. This chain uses TRBV7-2 with TRBJ1-6, with TRBD1 matching 11 bases. Germline V lookup: CDR1 SGHTA, CDR2 FQGNSA. The CDR3 length is 14 residues. CDR3 coding DNA: TGTGCCAGCGGACAGGGGGCGAATAATTCCCCCCTCCACTTT. This sequence encodes CASGQGANNSPLHF.

The genes are TRBV19 and TRBJ2-6; D not resolved. The V end was cut by 5 bases, the J end by 0 bases, with 8 bases between. The CDR3 length is 15 residues. Per germline, CDR1 LNHDA and CDR2 SQIVND (reference sequence). The CDR3 DNA follows: TGTGCCAGTAGTCCCGTACTCTCTGGGGCCAACGTCCTGACTTTC. Its protein is CASSPVLSGANVLTF.